This section outlines one TCR beta chain sequence together with its context. This entry belongs to a study of blood T cell repertoires in COVID-19. The CDR3 is 17 residues long. Looked up from germline, CDR1 is SEHNR and CDR2 is FQNEAQ (reference sequence). Trimming pared 5 bases from V and 3 bases from J, leaving 23 bases between. Profiling relied on immunoSEQ multiplex PCR, and the TCRdb table lists in-frame clones only, not all of them. The table includes some 210,000 clones, roughly 80% detected once. Sequences were obtained from peripheral blood. The sequence derives from a human donor in a cohort sampled during active COVID-19. The rearrangement links TRBV7-9 to TRBJ2-7, with a possible D match to TRBD1 (6 bases). In DNA form, the CDR3 reads TGTGCCAGCAGCGTGCCGCTCGGGACACATAAGGACTACGAGCAGTACTTC. Translation: CASSVPLGTHKDYEQYF.